What follows are 21 T cell receptor beta chains derived from one specimen sequenced in a study of regulatory T cells in long-lasting Graves disease. Noted time point: newly diagnosed GD, antithyroid drugs for less than 3 months. Preparation of the TCR library used RNA extracted from PBMCs. Arm-PCR of CDR3 regions and iRepertoire HTBI primers were the basis on which TCR beta libraries were built. MiXCR, applied by TCRdb to the multiplex PCR reads, yields one record per CDR3 protein. This sample has about 500,000 distinct CDR3 sequences, with around 15% found just once. The same sample was also studied in work on T cells in Graves' hyperthyroidism and ophthalmopathy.

Source: peripheral blood mononuclear cells (PBMCs), taken at new diagnosis, from a patient treated with antithyroid drugs. The receptor set was obtained from a middle-aged man with Graves disease.

This chain connects TRBV5-6 to TRBJ2-1; D perhaps matches TRBD2 (6 bases). Germline assignment: CDR1 SGHDT and CDR2 YYEEEE. V lost 4 bases and J lost 7, with 15 bases in between. The CDR3 totals 14 residues. The DNA for the CDR3 is TGTGCCAGCAGCCCGGGACTCACTCGGAATGAGCAGTTCTTC. Its translation is CASSPGLTRNEQFF.

For this clonotype: This may arise from a read error, as a much more abundant clone is one base away. This sequence joins TRBV11-1 and TRBJ2-1, with a tentative D call TRBD2 (5 bases). The V end was cut by 5 bases, the J end by 10 bases, with 18 bases between. Germline assignment: CDR1 SGHAT and CDR2 FQDESV (reference sequence). The CDR3 covers 14 residues. In nucleotides, the CDR3 is TGTGCCAGCAGCCCCAGAGCAACTAGGAGAGAGCAGTTCTTC. Amino acids: CASSPRATRREQFF.

The table lists this clonotype with many counts. This chain uses TRBV2 with TRBJ2-7; 7 nucleotides align to TRBD1. J was trimmed by 2 bases and V by 4 bases; bases with no gene match: 2. This CDR3 region has 13 residues. The germline V gene has CDR1 SNHLY and CDR2 FYNNEI. The CDR3 region has the DNA TGTGCCAGCAGTGGACAGGGTCCCTACGAGCAGTACTTC. This sequence encodes CASSGQGPYEQYF. The full variable domain, in which reference TRBV2 and TRBJ2-7 provide the parts outside the CDR3, is EPEVTQTPSHQVTQMGQEVILRCVPISNHLYFYWYRQILGQKVEFLVSFYNNEISEKSEIFDDQFSVERPDGSNFTLKIRSTKLEDSAMYFCASSGQGPYEQYFGPGTRLTVT.

This clonotype was counted many times. This chain links TRBV12-3 or TRBV12-4 with TRBJ2-6; D call uncertain. The ends were cut back, 6 bases at V and 0 bases at J, with 9 bases in the middle. The length of the CDR3 is 15 residues. The CDR3 loop is CASSLRISGANVLTF. In DNA, the CDR3 is TGTGCCAGCAGCTTAAGGATCTCTGGGGCCAACGTCCTGACTTTC.

This clonotype was counted at least ten times. The chain couples TRBV5-1 to TRBJ2-1; a weak D match, TRBD2 (6 bases). Trimming pared 0 bases from V and 0 bases from J, leaving 10 bases between. The germline V gene encodes CDR1 SGHRS and CDR2 YFSETQ. The CDR3 is 16 amino acids. The DNA for the CDR3 is TGCGCCAGCAGCTTGGAGCCAGCGGGCTCCTACAATGAGCAGTTCTTC. Translated, it gives CASSLEPAGSYNEQFF. The variable domain in full, with the rest retrieved from reference TRBV5-1 and TRBJ2-1, is KAGVTQTPRYLIKTRGQQVTLSCSPISGHRSVSWYQQTPGQGLQFLFEYFSETQRNKGNFPGRFSGRQFSNSRSEMNVSTLELGDSALYLCASSLEPAGSYNEQFFGPGTRLTVL.

Ten or more counts support this clonotype. The chain couples TRBV6-1 to TRBJ1-5; 8 bases are a match to TRBD1. From germline, CDR1 is MNHNS and CDR2 SASEGT. V shed 7 bases and J 2 bases; nucleotides not matched to a gene: 7. The CDR3 runs to 15 residues. The DNA for the CDR3 is TGTGCCAGCATTATAGGACAGGGCGGCAATCAGCCCCAGCATTTT. Translation gives CASIIGQGGNQPQHF.

Regarding this clonotype: A read error may produce the germline difference seen at one junction end. V gene TRBV7-7 combines with J gene TRBJ2-3, with D tentatively TRBD2 (5 bases). The germline V gene has CDR1 SSHAT and CDR2 FNYEAQ (reference sequence). The CDR3 has 14 residues. Written as DNA, the CDR3 is TGTGCTAGCAGCCGGTCTGACGGGGCAGATACGCAGTATTTT. Protein product: CASSRSDGADTQYF.

This clonotype was picked up many times. The rearrangement links TRBV3-1 to TRBJ1-2, with D possibly being TRBD1 (6 bases). CDR3 length: 14 residues. The germline V and J ends were trimmed by 1 base and 8 bases, with 14 bases remaining between them. The V gene's germline CDR1 is LGHDT and CDR2 YNNKEL (reference sequence). CDR3 amino acids: CASSQVSGVGGYTF. Written as DNA, the CDR3 is TGTGCCAGCAGCCAAGTTTCAGGGGTAGGAGGCTACACCTTC.

This clonotype was observed a few times. The chain combines TRBV5-1 with TRBJ2-1, with D perhaps matching TRBD1 (5 bases). Germline CDR1 and CDR2: SGHRS and YFSETQ. V was trimmed by 1 base and J by 1 base, leaving 9 bases between them. CDR3 length equals 15 residues. This CDR3 reads CASSLQGRSYNEQFF. The CDR3 DNA reads as TGCGCCAGCAGCTTGCAGGGTAGGTCCTACAATGAGCAGTTCTTC. Complete variable domain (other parts from reference TRBV5-1 and TRBJ2-1): KAGVTQTPRYLIKTRGQQVTLSCSPISGHRSVSWYQQTPGQGLQFLFEYFSETQRNKGNFPGRFSGRQFSNSRSEMNVSTLELGDSALYLCASSLQGRSYNEQFFGPGTRLTVL.

V and J are TRBV5-1 and TRBJ2-7; D gene ambiguous. In germline, CDR1 is SGHRS, CDR2 YFSETQ. CDR3 size: 13 residues. V was trimmed by 0 bases and J by 6 bases, leaving 10 bases between them. CDR3 nucleotide sequence: TGCGCCAGCAGCTTGGACATTTCCGCCGAGCAGTACTTC. This encodes CASSLDISAEQYF.

This clonotype has at least ten counts. This chain connects TRBV7-3 to TRBJ1-1; perhaps TRBD1 as D (5 bases). This CDR3 contains 13 residues. Germline values: CDR1 SGHTA, CDR2 FQGTGA. V lost 5 bases, J lost 9 bases, and 16 bases lay in between. The CDR3 here is CASSPDRYMQAFF. The DNA of the CDR3 is TGTGCCAGCAGCCCCGACAGATATATGCAAGCTTTCTTT.

This clonotype was seen repeatedly, ten times or more. The CDR3 is CASSLGLMADTQYF. CDR3 sequence (DNA): TGCGCCAGCAGCTTGGGCCTAATGGCAGATACGCAGTATTTT. The chain joins TRBV5-1 to TRBJ2-3, with D unclear. V was pared by 0 bases and J by 4 bases, with 9 bases between. Germline CDR1 is SGHRS and CDR2 is YFSETQ. The CDR3 sequence is 14 residues long.

As concerns this clonotype: A read error may account for a junction end that differs from germline. The rearrangement uses TRBV19 and TRBJ2-5, with 11 bases lining up with TRBD1. This CDR3 spans 16 amino acids. Germline V lookup: CDR1 LNHDA, CDR2 SQIVND (reference sequence). CDR3 sequence reads: CTSSIGQGAVGETQYF. The DNA for the CDR3 is TGTACCAGTAGTATTGGACAGGGGGCTGTCGGAGAGACCCAGTACTTC. The full variable domain, rest sourced from reference TRBV19 and TRBJ2-5, is DGGITQSPKYLFRKEGQNVTLSCEQNLNHDAMYWYRQDPGQGLRLIYYSQIVNDFQKGDIAEGYSVSREKKESFPLTVTSAQKNPTAFYLCTSSIGQGAVGETQYFGPGTRLLVL.

This clonotype occurred many times. The chain employs TRBV11-2 and TRBJ2-3, with 7 bases matching TRBD2. The CDR3 spans 16 residues. V dropped 4 bases and J dropped 5; count of bases not matched to a gene: 12. The V gene's germline CDR1 is SGHAT and CDR2 FQNNGV. The CDR3 region has the DNA TGTGCCAGCAGCTCCCCCCGGGGCGGGAGATTAGATACGCAGTATTTT. It codes for CASSSPRGGRLDTQYF. The variable domain in full, with the rest retrieved from reference TRBV11-2 and TRBJ2-3, is EAGVAQSPRYKIIEKRQSVAFWCNPISGHATLYWYQQILGQGPKLLIQFQNNGVVDDSQLPKDRFSAERLKGVDSTLKIQPAKLEDSAVYLCASSSPRGGRLDTQYFGPGTRLTVL.

This clonotype was seen ten or more times. The gene calls are TRBV11-3 and TRBJ2-2, with a possible D match to TRBD2 (6 bases). Germline-derived CDR1 and CDR2 are SGHNT and YENEEA. Trimming removed 5 bases at V and 0 bases at J, with 16 bases between. The CDR3 runs to 17 residues. Written as DNA, the CDR3 is TGTGCCAGCAGCCCAATTTTCGCGGGAACGAACACCGGGGAGCTGTTTTTT. This gives the protein CASSPIFAGTNTGELFF.

This clonotype appeared a single time. No conserved phenylalanine or tryptophan ends this CDR3, so it is likely a read error. The chain carries TRBV20-1 and TRBJ2-1; D is perhaps TRBD2 (6 bases). CDR3 length equals 11 residues. V lost 0 bases and J lost 10, with 7 bases in between. Germline lookup yields CDR1 DFQATT and CDR2 SNEGSKA (reference sequence). The CDR3 here is CSARDGGEQFS. The CDR3 nucleotides are TGCAGTGCTAGAGATGGAGGGGAGCAGTTCTCC.

This clonotype was seen only a few times. The chain combines TRBV20-1 with TRBJ1-2, with D uncertain. V gave up 6 bases and J gave up 0 bases, with 8 bases separating them. This CDR3 contains 12 residues. Germline assignment: CDR1 DFQATT and CDR2 SNEGSKA (reference sequence). The CDR3 DNA sequence: TGCAGTGCCCCCGAAGCTAACTATGGCTACACCTTC. This translates into CSAPEANYGYTF.

The V gene is TRBV7-9, the J gene TRBJ1-4, with D possibly being TRBD1 (5 bases). Germline-derived CDR1 and CDR2 are SEHNR and FQNEAQ (reference sequence). Trimming pared 1 base from V and 8 bases from J, leaving 5 bases between. The CDR3 has 12 amino acids. The DNA for the CDR3 is TGTGCCAGCAGCTTAGAGGGGGAAAAACTGTTTTTT. Its translation is CASSLEGEKLFF.

Worth noting for this clonotype: One junction end disagrees with the germline gene, perhaps due to a read error. V gene TRBV18 combines with J gene TRBJ1-4; no definite D call. Looked up from germline, CDR1 is KGHSH and CDR2 is LQKENI. This CDR3 comprises 16 residues. CDR3 nucleotide sequence: TGTGCCAGCTCACCACTCCCTCTTAGGAGGGATGAAAAACCGTTTTTT. This gives the protein CASSPLPLRRDEKPFF.

This clonotype was recorded many times. The chain carries TRBV28 and TRBJ2-2; 10 positions match TRBD1. Trimming at V came to 6 bases and at J to 7 bases, leaving 8 bases not matched to a gene. Germline CDR1 is MDHEN and CDR2 is SYDVKM. This CDR3 has 15 amino acids. The chain's CDR3 is CASRQDRGRVGELFF. As DNA, the CDR3 is TGTGCCAGCAGGCAAGACAGGGGGCGAGTCGGGGAGCTGTTTTTT. The full variable domain, with the rest looked up from reference TRBV28 and TRBJ2-2, is DVKVTQSSRYLVKRTGEKVFLECVQDMDHENMFWYRQDPGLGLRLIYFSYDVKMKEKGDIPEGYSVSREKKERFSLILESASTNQTSMYLCASRQDRGRVGELFFGEGSRLTVL.

This clonotype was seen at least ten times. The chain joins TRBV6-1 to TRBJ2-1; 12 bases are shared with TRBD2. V trimming: 6 bases; J trimming: 8 bases; junction bases outside the gene matches: 17. This CDR3 region has 18 residues. Germline-derived CDR1 and CDR2 are MNHNS and SASEGT. The DNA of the CDR3 is TGTGCCAGCAGCGGCAACAGGGACCGGACTAGCGGGATCGATGAGCAGTTCTTC. Amino acids: CASSGNRDRTSGIDEQFF.